This T cell receptor beta chain stems from a study of human T cells and chemical hapten exposure. This clonotype was recorded a few times. A single record per CDR3 protein comes from TCRdb applying MiXCR to the RACE reads. The sample has approximately 90,000 distinct CDR3 sequences, 11% seen once. Indicated time point: patch test 2, 6 weeks after DPC sensitization. The treatment: therapeutic diphenylcyclopropenone sensitization with weekly scalp DPC. CDR3 length: 21 amino acids. Trimming cost V 5 bases and J 0 bases, with 28 bases left between them. Germline V gene lookup returns CDR1 SGHTA and CDR2 FQGNSA.

This clonotype was obtained from a man aged 40-50 years with alopecia areata. Some clones in this sample may be carry-over from other donors' samples. The specimen comprised whole blood, sampled in connection with sensitization to the hapten diphenylcyclopropenone (DPC). The genes are TRBV7-2 and TRBJ1-4; D possibly corresponds to TRBD1 (5 bases). CDR3 protein: CASSKGDLADGEDATNEKLFF. Here the CDR3 DNA reads TGTGCCAGCAGCAAAGGGGATTTAGCCGACGGAGAGGATGCAACTAATGAAAAACTGTTTTTT.